The 20 T cell receptor beta chains below were found in one sample sequenced in a study of T cell responses to AZD1222 COVID-19 vaccine. Profiled with immunoSEQ multiplex PCR; TCRdb holds only in-frame clones, not every one. The repertoire holds 90,000 to 140,000 clones, with around nine tenths as singletons. The sequencing here drew on peripheral blood, taken on day 0 of AZD1222 vaccination. The receptors here all came from an adult in good health.

This chain joins TRBV2 and TRBJ1-2, with 8 positions matching TRBD1. Germline V gives CDR1 SNHLY, CDR2 FYNNEI. This CDR3 is 16 amino acids long. Trimming at V came to 5 bases and at J to 7 bases, leaving 15 bases not matched to a gene. Written as DNA, the CDR3 is TGTGCCAGCAGTCTGAAGTCCGGACAGGGATCGGCTGGCTACACCTTC. Amino acids: CASSLKSGQGSAGYTF.

This chain uses TRBV15 with TRBJ2-5, with D maybe TRBD2 (5 bases). The ends were cut back, 4 bases at V and 4 bases at J, with 7 bases in the middle. Germline assignment: CDR1 LNHNV and CDR2 YYDKDF (reference sequence). The CDR3 spans 12 residues. The CDR3 sequence is CATSTGSETQYF. CDR3 coding DNA: TGTGCCACCAGCACGGGATCAGAGACCCAGTACTTC.

The V and J genes are TRBV5-6 and TRBJ2-5; D gene uncertain. Germline V gene lookup returns CDR1 SGHDT and CDR2 YYEEEE. The CDR3 totals 14 residues. Between the trimmed V and J ends, which lost 0 bases and 1 base, there was a span of 7 bases. In nucleotides, the CDR3 is TGTGCCAGCAGCTTGGGGCTAACCCAAGAGACCCAGTACTTC. It is translated as CASSLGLTQETQYF.

This clone has only one observation. This chain connects TRBV7-8 to TRBJ2-1, with D tentatively TRBD2 (6 bases). V gave up 1 base and J gave up 3 bases, with 10 bases separating them. The length of the CDR3 is 15 residues. Germline-derived CDR1 and CDR2 are SGHVS and FQNEAQ. The CDR3 nucleotides read TGTGCCAGCAGCTTAGTTGGTAGCGGCTACAATGAGCAGTTCTTC. The encoded protein is CASSLVGSGYNEQFF.

The rearrangement joins TRBV14 to TRBJ2-1; TRBD2 aligns across 11 bases. From germline, CDR1 is SGHDN and CDR2 FVKESK. J was trimmed by 0 bases and V by 4 bases; bases with no gene match: 5. This CDR3 contains 17 residues. The chain's CDR3 is CASSRLAGGSSYNEQFF. CDR3 in DNA: TGTGCCAGCAGCCGGCTAGCGGGAGGCAGCTCCTACAATGAGCAGTTCTTC.

The chain carries TRBV27 and TRBJ2-5; 8 bases are shared with TRBD1. CDR3 length: 15 residues. Germline V gene data show CDR1 as MNHEY and CDR2 as SMNVEV (reference sequence). Losses at the gene ends were 6 bases for V and 7 bases for J; bases not matched to a gene: 13. DNA for the CDR3: TGTGCCAGCAGGCCTAGACAGGGGCCCGAGGGGACCCAGTACTTC. Amino acids: CASRPRQGPEGTQYF.

This rearrangement joins TRBV15 to TRBJ2-1; D might be TRBD2 (5 bases). The CDR3 contains 14 residues. The V gene's germline CDR1 is LNHNV and CDR2 YYDKDF (reference sequence). V was pared by 0 bases and J by 12 bases, with 15 bases between. CDR3 region: CATSREVGNPGQFF. The CDR3 DNA sequence: TGTGCCACCAGCAGAGAGGTCGGGAATCCTGGGCAGTTCTTC.

The V call is TRBV5-4, the J call TRBJ2-1; TRBD2 matches 7 bases. This CDR3 has 15 amino acids. The V segment lost 0 bases and the J segment 7 bases; nucleotides outside the gene matches: 7. Germline CDR1 SGHNT, CDR2 YYREEE (reference sequence). The CDR3 is CASSLGGSVGNEQFF. In DNA form, the CDR3 reads TGTGCCAGCAGCTTGGGCGGGAGTGTTGGGAATGAGCAGTTCTTC.

The chain combines TRBV5-1 with TRBJ1-4; 9 bases line up with TRBD1. Germline loops: CDR1 SGHRS, CDR2 YFSETQ. The CDR3 has 14 residues. Trimming removed 4 bases from V and 8 bases from J; junction bases left unmatched: 6. The CDR3 DNA follows: TGCGCCAGCAGCCTGGGACAGGGAGGGGAAAAACTGTTTTTT. Protein sequence: CASSLGQGGEKLFF.

The chain links TRBV4-3 to TRBJ2-5, with D unresolved. The CDR3 covers 13 residues. Germline CDR1 is LGHNA and CDR2 is YSLEER. Trimming stripped 1 base from V and 2 bases from J, with 5 bases between. In nucleotides, the CDR3 is TGCGCCAGCAGCCAAGGTCGGCAAGAGACCCAGTACTTC. Amino acid sequence: CASSQGRQETQYF.

V is TRBV7-9 and J is TRBJ2-1; TRBD2 matches at 9 bases. The CDR3 length is 19 residues. V lost 1 base, J lost 2 bases, and 12 bases stayed unmatched. CDR1 SEHNR and CDR2 FQNEAQ come from the germline V gene (reference sequence). CDR3 protein: CASSLGASGRPRTYNEQFF. The CDR3 coding sequence is TGTGCCAGCAGCTTAGGGGCCAGCGGGAGGCCCAGGACCTACAATGAGCAGTTCTTC.

The CDR3 DNA sequence: TGCGCCAGCAGCTTAAGTAGCTCCTACAATGAGCAGTTCTTC. Its translation: CASSLSSSYNEQFF. The chain joins TRBV5-1 to TRBJ2-1; D is unclear. Germline V CDR1 and CDR2: SGHRS, YFSETQ. CDR3 length: 14 residues. With 2 bases removed from V and 0 bases from J, the gap between germline ends came to 6 bases.

The V call is TRBV12-3 or TRBV12-4, the J call TRBJ2-5, with 7 nucleotides matching TRBD1. CDR3 size: 13 residues. Unmatched junction bases numbered 3, after V lost 5 bases and J lost 3 bases. The chain's CDR3 is CASSPTGEETQYF. As DNA, the CDR3 is TGTGCCAGCAGTCCCACAGGGGAAGAGACCCAGTACTTC.

This clone was detected once. The chain carries TRBV7-9 and TRBJ2-7, with unresolved D. Germline V gene lookup returns CDR1 SEHNR and CDR2 FQNEAQ (reference sequence). This CDR3 region has 13 residues. The V and J ends lost 7 bases and 1 base respectively, with 11 bases between them. CDR3 sequence: CASIPDGSYEQYF. The CDR3 region has the DNA TGTGCCAGCATCCCAGATGGGTCCTACGAGCAGTACTTC.

This chain uses TRBV27 with TRBJ2-2; D uncertain. Trimming stripped 5 bases from V and 7 bases from J, with 11 bases between. The germline V gene has CDR1 MNHEY and CDR2 SMNVEV (reference sequence). The CDR3 is 13 residues long. The CDR3 nucleotides read TGTGCCAGCAGTCCCCCAGAGGTCGGGGAGCTGTTTTTT. It is translated as CASSPPEVGELFF.

The gene calls are TRBV11-2 and TRBJ1-5; 10 nucleotides line up with TRBD1. CDR1 and CDR2 from the germline V gene are SGHAT and FQNNGV. The CDR3 extends over 15 amino acids. The ends lost 5 bases at V and 3 bases at J; junction bases unmatched: 4. CDR3 sequence: CASSAGQGLNQPQHF. CDR3 bases: TGTGCCAGCAGCGCGGGACAGGGGCTCAATCAGCCCCAGCATTTT.

The rearrangement uses TRBV25-1 and TRBJ1-2; D remains unclear. Trimming took 4 bases from V and 7 from J, leaving 13 bases between them. CDR1 is MGHDK, CDR2 SYGVNS, per germline. This CDR3 is 13 amino acids long. The CDR3 sequence is CASSVGRTGGYTF. The DNA of the CDR3 is TGTGCCAGCAGTGTGGGCAGAACGGGTGGCTACACCTTC.

The chain combines TRBV7-8 with TRBJ2-5; tentative D call: TRBD1 (5 bases). Germline V lookup: CDR1 SGHVS, CDR2 FQNEAQ. The germline V and J ends were trimmed by 2 bases and 0 bases, with 10 bases remaining between them. This CDR3 is built from 15 residues. The CDR3 nucleotides read TGTGCCAGCAGCTTAAGGACACTTAACCAAGAGACCCAGTACTTC. This gives the protein CASSLRTLNQETQYF.

The chain employs TRBV19 and TRBJ2-7, with 9 positions matching TRBD2. Trimming removed 6 bases from V and 3 bases from J; junction bases left unmatched: 3. The CDR3 has 13 residues. The germline V gene has CDR1 LNHDA and CDR2 SQIVND (reference sequence). The CDR3 sequence is CASRPSGNYEQYF. Written as DNA, the CDR3 is TGTGCCAGTAGGCCTAGCGGGAACTACGAGCAGTACTTC.

V usage is TRBV3-1 (or the pseudogene TRBV3-2) and J usage is TRBJ1-2; no clear D. CDR1 is LGHDT, CDR2 YNNKEL, per germline (reference sequence). Trimming removed 1 base from V and 5 bases from J, with 11 bases in between. The CDR3 consists of 14 residues. The CDR3 DNA follows: TGTGCCAGCAGCCAAGGTACCTTCGGGTATGGCTACACCTTC. Translating it yields CASSQGTFGYGYTF.